This TCR beta chain was observed in a study of blood T cell repertoires in COVID-19. Study details: Italy, Spain and the United States were the sources of the convalescent and acute COVID-19 samples.

Clones were sequenced by immunoSEQ multiplex PCR, and TCRdb holds only the in-frame ones, with some missing. The sample records 350,000 or so clones, about nine tenths being singletons. Trimming took off 3 bases at V and 4 bases at J, with 12 bases between the two ends. Germline V gene sequence: CDR1 LNHDA, CDR2 SQIVND (reference sequence). CDR3 size: 15 residues. Patients in Seattle were enrolled during active infection, then followed longitudinally. Sequenced sample: peripheral blood. This clonotype originated in a woman aged 25 to 45 with COVID-19, enrolled during active disease. The genes are TRBV19 and TRBJ1-4; the D is unclear. CDR3 coding DNA: TGTGCCAGTAGTATTACAGCTTCCCTTAATGAAAAACTGTTTTTT. It codes for CASSITASLNEKLFF.